This T cell receptor beta chain is from a study of blood T cells in healthy people across ages. Study-level findings and limits: The study lacked donor CMV status, which possibly confounded expanded clonotype changes.

The authors ran a second PCR of roughly 6 to 11 cycles using a sample-barcoded 5' primer and a J-beta primer mix. TCRdb itself ran the 5' RACE reads through MiXCR, one entry per CDR3 protein. The data hold 710,000 or so distinct CDR3 sequences, with approximately 29% observed a single time. This clonotype appeared many times. Antigen: not known. Each donor had roughly 10 milliliters of peripheral blood drawn. The sample was blood. The source is a woman at least 80 years old in good health.

The CDR3 DNA follows: TGTGCCAGCAGCATATCGACAGATACGCAGTATTTT. It specifies CASSISTDTQYF. The chain has TRBV7-2 and TRBJ2-3, with unresolved D. The CDR3 consists of 12 residues. Germline V gene sequence: CDR1 SGHTA, CDR2 FQGNSA. Trimming stripped 5 bases from V and 3 bases from J, with 6 bases between.